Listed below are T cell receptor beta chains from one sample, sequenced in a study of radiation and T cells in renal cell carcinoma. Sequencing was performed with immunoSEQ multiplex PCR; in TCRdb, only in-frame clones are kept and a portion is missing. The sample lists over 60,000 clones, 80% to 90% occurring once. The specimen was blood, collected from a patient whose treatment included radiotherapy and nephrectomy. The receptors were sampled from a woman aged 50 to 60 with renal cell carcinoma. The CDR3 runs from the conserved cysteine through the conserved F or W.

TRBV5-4	CASSLAGDIKQETQYF
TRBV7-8	CASSSVMGQGYEQYF
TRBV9	CASSPTQGVSYGYTF
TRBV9	CASSVASGSRTGELFF
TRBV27	CASSLAGGDGDYGYTF
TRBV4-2	CASSQEYGYTF
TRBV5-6	CASSAPWVAYNEQFF
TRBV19	CASSLEGSPGELFF
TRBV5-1	CASSLTDRLVDTQYF
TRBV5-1	CASSAGATGSGANVLTF
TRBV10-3	CAISEVQETQYF
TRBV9	CASSVESRGGETQYF
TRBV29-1	CSVLAWQETQYF
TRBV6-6	CASRTGQGTFF
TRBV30	CAWSPGGTAAGFYGYTF
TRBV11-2	CASSIGQGVNEQYF
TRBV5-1	CASSLEGPRVSTEAFF
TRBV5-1	CASSLASPRPQHF
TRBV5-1	CASSSGLNYGYTF
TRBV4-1	CASSQDAGANTGELFF
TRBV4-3	CASSQLAGFQETQYF
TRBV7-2	CASLAGGPVNEQFF
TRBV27	CASSFGRRGGYTF